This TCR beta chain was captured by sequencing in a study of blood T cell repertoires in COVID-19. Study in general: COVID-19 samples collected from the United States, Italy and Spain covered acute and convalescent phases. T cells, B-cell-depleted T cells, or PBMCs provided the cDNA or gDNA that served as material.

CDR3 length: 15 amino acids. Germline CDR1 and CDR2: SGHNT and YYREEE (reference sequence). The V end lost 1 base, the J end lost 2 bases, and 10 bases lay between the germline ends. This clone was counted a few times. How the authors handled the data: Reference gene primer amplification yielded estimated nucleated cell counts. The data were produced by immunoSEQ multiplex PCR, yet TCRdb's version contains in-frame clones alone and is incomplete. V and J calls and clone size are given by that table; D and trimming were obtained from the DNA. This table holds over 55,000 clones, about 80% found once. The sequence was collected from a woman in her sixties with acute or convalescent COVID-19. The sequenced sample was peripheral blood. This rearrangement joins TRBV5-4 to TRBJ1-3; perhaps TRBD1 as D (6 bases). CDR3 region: CASSLQGRTGNTIYF. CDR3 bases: TGTGCCAGCAGCTTGCAGGGGCGGACTGGAAACACCATATATTTT.